A single sample is the source of the 23 T cell receptor beta chains below, sequenced in a study of T cells in localized non-small cell lung cancer. TCRdb's copy holds only in-frame clones and misses some; the assay was immunoSEQ multiplex PCR. The table lists roughly 15,000 clones, 80% to 90% of them singletons, with about 24% in the top ten. The specimen was peripheral blood, collected before any cancer treatment. These receptor sequences come from a male donor older than 55 with stage I lung adenocarcinoma.

The rearrangement joins TRBV6-1 to TRBJ1-2, with no clear D. The CDR3 is 12 amino acids. V lost 8 bases and J 4 bases, leaving 11 bases between the germline ends. Germline CDR1 MNHNS, CDR2 SASEGT. CDR3 region: CASGSFSYGYTF. In nucleotides, the CDR3 is TGTGCCAGCGGGTCCTTTTCCTATGGCTACACCTTC.

This clone was counted once. The V and J genes are TRBV19 and TRBJ1-4; TRBD1 agrees at 9 bases. The V and J ends lost 5 bases and 8 bases, in that order; junction bases with no gene match: 9. There are 15 residues in the CDR3. Germline-derived CDR1 and CDR2 are LNHDA and SQIVND (reference sequence). In DNA, the CDR3 is TGTGCCAGTAGTTCATGGGACAGGGAACACGAAAAACTGTTTTTT. Protein product: CASSSWDREHEKLFF. The full variable domain, rest sourced from reference TRBV19 and TRBJ1-4, is DGGITQSPKYLFRKEGQNVTLSCEQNLNHDAMYWYRQDPGQGLRLIYYSQIVNDFQKGDIAEGYSVSREKKESFPLTVTSAQKNPTAFYLCASSSWDREHEKLFFGSGTQLSVL.

The table lists this clone with a few counts. The rearrangement links TRBV7-9 to TRBJ1-2; a weak D match, TRBD1 (5 bases). Germline CDR1 and CDR2: SEHNR and FQNEAQ (reference sequence). V lost 5 bases and J lost 10, with 20 bases in between. The CDR3 is 14 residues long. CDR3: CASSMRQGEDPYTF. The DNA for the CDR3 is TGTGCCAGCAGCATGCGGCAGGGCGAGGATCCCTACACCTTC.

V and J are TRBV4-3 and TRBJ1-2; TRBD1 matches 10 bases. Unmatched junction bases numbered 9, after V lost 1 base and J lost 7 bases. CDR3 size: 16 residues. Germline V gene data show CDR1 as LGHNA and CDR2 as YSLEER. The CDR3 DNA is TGCGCCAGCAGCCAAGTTACCGGGACAGGGGAAACTGGCTACACCTTC. Protein: CASSQVTGTGETGYTF.

The rearrangement links TRBV4-2 to TRBJ1-2; 8 bases are shared with TRBD1. With V trimmed by 4 bases and J by 12 bases, 13 bases remained unmatched. The CDR3 extends over 14 amino acids. The V gene's germline CDR1 is LGHNA and CDR2 YNFKEQ. The CDR3 sequence: CASSPSVGTGDNTF. CDR3 bases: TGTGCCAGCAGCCCCAGCGTAGGGACAGGAGATAACACCTTC.

This clone was seen just once. The chain links TRBV1 to TRBJ1-1; the DNA was not compared with TRBD1, the D call given in the table. TRBV1 is shown as a pseudogene. CDR3 size: 16 residues. The DNA of the CDR3 is TGCACCAGCAGCCCACTCAGGACAGGAGTAGATTCTGAAGCTTTCTTT. The encoded protein is CTSSPLRTGVDSEAFF.

This clone was recorded a few times. The chain combines TRBV9 with TRBJ1-1; 7 bases align to TRBD1. The V gene's germline CDR1 is SGDLS and CDR2 YYNGEE. The CDR3 totals 18 residues. V shed 1 base, J shed 1 base, and the junction held 13 bases outside the gene matches. The CDR3 coding sequence is TGTGCCAGCAGCGTAACCGGGGCCCTAGGGGGCTCGAACACTGAAGCTTTCTTT. Protein sequence: CASSVTGALGGSNTEAFF.

The chain combines TRBV7-2 with TRBJ2-7; no firm D call. Trimming pared 7 bases from V and 1 base from J, leaving 14 bases between. Germline V gives CDR1 SGHTA, CDR2 FQGNSA. The length of the CDR3 is 14 residues. The DNA of the CDR3 is TGTGCCAGCACCCCAGGCGTGGGTTCCTACGAGCAGTACTTC. This sequence encodes CASTPGVGSYEQYF. Supplemented by reference TRBV7-2 and TRBJ2-7, the full variable domain reads GAGVSQSPSNKVTEKGKDVELRCDPISGHTALYWYRQSLGQGLEFLIYFQGNSAPDKSGLPSDRFSAERTGGSVSTLTIQRTQQEDSAVYLCASTPGVGSYEQYFGPGTRLTVT.

This chain uses TRBV11-2 with TRBJ1-1, with 8 bases fitting TRBD1. The CDR3 covers 15 residues. The germline gives CDR1 SGHAT, CDR2 FQNNGV. V shed 5 bases, J shed 4 bases, and the junction held 9 bases outside the gene matches. The CDR3 nucleotides read TGTGCCAGCAGCAGCCTGACAGGGGAGGTCACTGAAGCTTTCTTT. It yields the protein CASSSLTGEVTEAFF.

The chain is built from TRBV7-3 and TRBJ2-6; 7 bases align to TRBD1. CDR3 size: 16 residues. V was pared by 3 bases and J by 0 bases, with 2 bases of the junction left unmatched. The germline CDR1 and CDR2 sequences are SGHTA and FQGTGA. This CDR3 is CASSLSGGSGANVLTF. CDR3 coding DNA: TGTGCCAGCAGCTTGTCAGGGGGCTCTGGGGCCAACGTCCTGACTTTC. Full variable domain (missing parts from reference TRBV7-3 and TRBJ2-6): GAGVSQTPSNKVTEKGKYVELRCDPISGHTALYWYRQSLGQGPEFLIYFQGTGAADDSGLPNDRFFAVRPEGSVSTLKIQRTERGDSAVYLCASSLSGGSGANVLTFGAGSRLTVL.

This clone was recorded a few times. The chain couples TRBV6-5 to TRBJ2-7; no clear D. Germline-derived CDR1 and CDR2 are MNHEY and SVGAGI. V shed 0 bases and J shed 2 bases, with 8 bases lying between them. The length of the CDR3 is 14 residues. The DNA for the CDR3 is TGTGCCAGCAGTTACTCGGCAGACACCTACGAGCAGTACTTC. Translated: CASSYSADTYEQYF.

The rearrangement uses TRBV6-6 and TRBJ1-5, with a weak D call TRBD1 (6 bases). In germline, CDR1 is MNHNY, CDR2 SVGAGI (reference sequence). The length of the CDR3 is 14 residues. Trimming shortened V by 5 bases and J by 3 bases, and 11 bases separated the two germline ends. The DNA for the CDR3 is TGTGCCAGCAGTGCGACAGGAATCAATCAGCCCCAGCATTTT. Its translation: CASSATGINQPQHF.

The gene calls are TRBV5-1 and TRBJ2-7; 8 bases line up with TRBD2. This CDR3 is 14 amino acids long. CDR1 and CDR2 from the germline V gene are SGHRS and YFSETQ. With V trimmed by 3 bases and J by 5 bases, 7 bases remained unmatched. In DNA, the CDR3 is TGCGCCAGCAGCTCGGGACTAGAGTCGGACGAGCAGTACTTC. Amino acid sequence: CASSSGLESDEQYF.

This chain links TRBV6-6 with TRBJ2-7; 11 positions match TRBD2. Trimming took 4 bases from V and 2 from J; bases not matched to a gene: 7. Germline V gene sequence: CDR1 MNHNY, CDR2 SVGAGI (reference sequence). This CDR3 contains 16 residues. The CDR3 bases are TGTGCCAGCAGTTCCCGGGGACTAGCGGAGACCTACGAGCAGTACTTC. Translating gives CASSSRGLAETYEQYF.

The chain links TRBV18 to TRBJ2-2; 7 nucleotides align to TRBD1. CDR1 KGHSH and CDR2 LQKENI come from the germline V gene. J lost 2 bases, V lost 6 bases, and 3 bases had no gene match. This CDR3 has 14 amino acids. Here the CDR3 DNA reads TGTGCCAGCTCTCGGGACAGAAACACCGGGGAGCTGTTTTTT. Translating gives CASSRDRNTGELFF. Using reference TRBV18 and TRBJ2-2 for the parts outside the CDR3, the full variable domain is NAGVMQNPRHLVRRRGQEARLRCSPMKGHSHVYWYRQLPEEGLKFMVYLQKENIIDESGMPKERFSAEFPKEGPSILRIQQVVRGDSAAYFCASSRDRNTGELFFGEGSRLTVL.

The V call is TRBV7-2, the J call TRBJ2-7; TRBD1 agrees at 9 bases. The V gene end was trimmed by 5 bases and the J gene end by 3 bases; junction bases not matched to a gene: 8. Germline CDR1 reads SGHTA; CDR2 reads FQGNSA. This CDR3 has 15 amino acids. The CDR3 here is CASSPGTGIIYEQYF. The CDR3 DNA reads TGTGCCAGCAGCCCGGGGACAGGGATTATCTACGAGCAGTACTTC.

V is TRBV2 and J is TRBJ1-5, with TRBD1 identical over 8 bases. The CDR3 has 16 amino acids. Germline V gene lookup returns CDR1 SNHLY and CDR2 FYNNEI. The junction had 11 bases not matched to a gene; V was cut back by 6 bases and J by 4 bases. The chain's CDR3 is CASRRETGATNQPQHF. CDR3 nucleotides: TGTGCCAGCAGGAGAGAGACAGGGGCCACTAATCAGCCCCAGCATTTT.

The V gene is TRBV20-1, the J gene TRBJ1-5; D call uncertain. The CDR3 consists of 10 residues. V shed 4 bases and J shed 7 bases, with 5 bases lying between them. Germline values: CDR1 DFQATT, CDR2 SNEGSKA (reference sequence). Here the CDR3 DNA reads TGCAGTGCTACGAGCCAGCCCCAGCATTTT. Translation gives CSATSQPQHF.

This clone was counted once. J is TRBJ2-1 and V is TRBV7-9; D call uncertain. Germline loops: CDR1 SEHNR, CDR2 FQNEAQ (reference sequence). The CDR3 contains 12 residues. V lost 5 bases to trimming and J lost 6 bases, with 8 bases between them. CDR3 nucleotides: TGTGCCAGCAGCCCCGGCCTCAATGAGCAGTTCTTC. Translation: CASSPGLNEQFF.

The chain combines TRBV19 with TRBJ2-7; tentative D call: TRBD1 (5 bases). The germline V gene encodes CDR1 LNHDA and CDR2 SQIVND (reference sequence). The CDR3 is 11 amino acids. V was pared by 9 bases and J by 3 bases, with 9 bases between. Here the CDR3 reads CASRQGYEQYF. CDR3 nucleotide sequence: TGTGCCAGCCGCCAGGGCTACGAGCAGTACTTC.

The chain uses TRBV10-2 and TRBJ2-3, with D possibly TRBD2 on 7 matching bases. Germline-derived CDR1 and CDR2 are WSHSY and SAAADI. The CDR3 loop spans 17 amino acids. V dropped 0 bases and J dropped 1 base, with 14 bases sitting between them. CDR3 nucleotide sequence: TGCGCCAGCAGTGAGTCGGGAGGGGGAGAGGGCACAGATACGCAGTATTTT. This sequence encodes CASSESGGGEGTDTQYF.

The chain is built from TRBV10-3 and TRBJ1-2, with a weak D call TRBD1 (6 bases). The CDR3 runs 14 residues. Trimming removed 1 base at V and 7 bases at J, with 13 bases between. Germline loops: CDR1 ENHRY, CDR2 SYGVKD. CDR3 bases: TGTGCCATCAGTGAGTTTACGTCGGGGGCTGGCTACACCTTC. Amino acid sequence: CAISEFTSGAGYTF.

The gene calls are TRBV11-2 and TRBJ1-4, with a possible D match to TRBD1 (5 bases). Germline V gives CDR1 SGHAT, CDR2 FQNNGV. CDR3 length: 15 amino acids. V lost 1 base and J lost 8, with 14 bases in between. Here the CDR3 reads CASSLVVGGWEKLFF. CDR3 nucleotide sequence: TGTGCCAGCAGCTTAGTTGTTGGGGGATGGGAAAAACTGTTTTTT.